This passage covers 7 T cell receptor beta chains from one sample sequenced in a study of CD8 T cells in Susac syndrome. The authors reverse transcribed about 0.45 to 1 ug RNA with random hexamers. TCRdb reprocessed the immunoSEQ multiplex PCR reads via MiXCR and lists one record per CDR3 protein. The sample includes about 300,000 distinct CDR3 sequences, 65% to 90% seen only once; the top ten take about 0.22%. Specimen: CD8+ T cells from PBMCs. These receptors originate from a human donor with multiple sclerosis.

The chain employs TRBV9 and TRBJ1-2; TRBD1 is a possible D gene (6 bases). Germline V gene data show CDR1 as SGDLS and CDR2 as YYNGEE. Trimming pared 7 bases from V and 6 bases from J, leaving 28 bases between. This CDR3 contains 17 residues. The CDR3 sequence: CASGSSRGPLISHGYTF. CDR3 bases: TGTGCCAGCGGTTCGAGCAGGGGTCCACTTATCTCGCATGGCTACACCTTC.

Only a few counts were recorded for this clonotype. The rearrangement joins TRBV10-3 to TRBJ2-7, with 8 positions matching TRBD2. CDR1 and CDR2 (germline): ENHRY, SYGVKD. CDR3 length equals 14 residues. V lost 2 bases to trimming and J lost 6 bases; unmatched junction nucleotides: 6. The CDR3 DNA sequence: TGTGCCATCAGTGAGGGCGGGAGGTTAGTCGAGCAGTACTTC. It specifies CAISEGGRLVEQYF.

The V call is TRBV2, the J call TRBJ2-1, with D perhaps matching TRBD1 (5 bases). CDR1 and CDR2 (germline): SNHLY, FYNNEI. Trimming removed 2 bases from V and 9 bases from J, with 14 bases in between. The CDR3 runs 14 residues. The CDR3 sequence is CASSERILGREQFF. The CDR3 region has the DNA TGTGCCAGCAGTGAACGAATCTTGGGGCGTGAGCAGTTCTTC.

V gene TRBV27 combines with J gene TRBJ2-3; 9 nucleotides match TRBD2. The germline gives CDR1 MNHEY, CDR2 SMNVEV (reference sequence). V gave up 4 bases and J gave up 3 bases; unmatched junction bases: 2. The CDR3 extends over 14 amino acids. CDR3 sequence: CASSSGLATDTQYF. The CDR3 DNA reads TGTGCCAGCAGTTCGGGACTAGCTACAGATACGCAGTATTTT.

CDR3 region: CAISEASSGRAGTQYF. For the CDR3, the DNA is TGTGCCATCAGTGAGGCCTCGAGCGGGAGGGCCGGTACGCAGTATTTT. The V gene is TRBV10-3, the J gene TRBJ2-3; TRBD2 agrees at 10 bases. The CDR3 is 16 amino acids. CDR1 and CDR2 from the germline V gene are ENHRY and SYGVKD. Trimming removed 2 bases from V and 8 bases from J; junction bases left unmatched: 10.

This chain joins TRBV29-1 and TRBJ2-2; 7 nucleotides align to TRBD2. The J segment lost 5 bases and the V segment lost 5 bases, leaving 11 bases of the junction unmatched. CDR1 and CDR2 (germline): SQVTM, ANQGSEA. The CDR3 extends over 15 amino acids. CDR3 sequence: CSVRVSSGETGELFF. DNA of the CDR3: TGCAGCGTTAGGGTCAGCAGCGGGGAAACCGGGGAGCTGTTTTTT.

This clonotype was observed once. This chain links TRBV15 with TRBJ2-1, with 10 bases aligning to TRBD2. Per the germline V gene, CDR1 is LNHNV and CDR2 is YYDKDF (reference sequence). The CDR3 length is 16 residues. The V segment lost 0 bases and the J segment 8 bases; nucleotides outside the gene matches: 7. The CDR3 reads CATSRDSTSGNDEQFF. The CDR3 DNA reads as TGTGCCACCAGCAGAGATAGTACTAGCGGGAACGATGAGCAGTTCTTC.